The clone carrying this T cell receptor (beta chain) appeared a few times. This CDR3 region has 14 residues. V dropped 3 bases and J dropped 6 bases, with 12 bases sitting between them. Germline V gene lookup returns CDR1 SEHNR and CDR2 FQNEAQ (reference sequence). These data are taken from a study of T cells in Graves' hyperthyroidism and ophthalmopathy. What was amplified from RNA transcripts were TCR beta CDR3 regions. During a first-round RT-PCR of the TCR CDR3, the HTBI primer set was used. TCRdb analysed the multiplex PCR reads with MiXCR anew, one entry per CDR3 protein. Among 340,000 or so distinct CDR3 sequences listed, over 15% were seen once.

Sequencing was carried out using blood. The TCR originated in a woman between 50 and 59 years old with Graves' hyperthyroidism. The V call is TRBV7-9, the J call TRBJ2-1; TRBD2 is a possible D gene (5 bases). CDR3 amino acids: CASSFGELSNEQFF. CDR3 nucleotides: TGTGCCAGCAGCTTCGGGGAGCTCTCCAATGAGCAGTTCTTC.